This T cell receptor beta chain was sequenced for a study of control samples from healthy donors and cancer patients (dated by TCRdb to about 2020). Library prep was done by the immunoSEQ multiplex PCR assay. Imported from immuneACCESS, the table was reduced by TCRdb to in-frame sequences with V and J called. These copies leave out some clones; in studies compared against another copy, an unresolved V gene accounts for under half, and the cause of the remainder is not known. This sample is represented by almost 40,000 clones; over 70% of them were singletons. The ten largest clones take up about 22% of the sample. A note on this clone: No antigen is known for it. Base qualities were left out, and no much larger clone turns up one base away.

The germline V gene provides CDR1 SGHTA and CDR2 FQGNSA. The CDR3 has 13 amino acids, counting the end cysteine and phenylalanine. The kept DNA is CDR3 alone, 39 bases in frame from the first base. V is cut by 8 bases and J by 2 bases, and the space between the germline ends is 13 bases. Specimen: PBMCs. The chain links TRBV7-2 with TRBJ2-7; the D region possibly corresponds to TRBD2 (6 bases align). This TCR was sampled from a woman in her sixties with lung cancer. Here the CDR3 is given as CASGFGGTYEQYF. The DNA sequence is as follows: TGTGCCAGCGGATTCGGCGGGACCTACGAGCAGTACTTC.